This TCR beta chain was sequenced in a study of blood T cells in healthy people across ages. Whole-study context: Capture by template switching was about one barcoded beta molecule per two T cells.

Trimming stripped 1 base from V and 7 bases from J, with 12 bases between. The CDR3 runs 13 residues. Germline CDR1 reads DFQATT; CDR2 reads SNEGSKA (reference sequence). Donation came from healthy Caucasian individuals in Russia who were aged about 6 to 95. Isolation of PBMCs gave at least 6 million cells per sample. The authors ran a second PCR of roughly 6 to 12 cycles using a sample-barcoded 5' primer and a J-beta primer mix. Individual samples furnished no less than 2.5 million CDR3-containing paired-end reads apiece. Via MiXCR, TCRdb re-called the 5' RACE reads, giving one row per CDR3 protein. The table has 550,000 to 750,000 distinct CDR3 sequences, around 21% seen once. The sample holds a few counts of this clonotype.

The gene calls are TRBV20-1 and TRBJ2-3; D remains unclear. This TCR derives from a man between 65 and 79 years old in good health. Sequenced sample: blood. CDR3 sequence reads: CSARVLNAYTQYF. The DNA of the CDR3 is TGCAGTGCTAGAGTACTCAATGCGTATACGCAGTATTTT.